The clone carrying this T cell receptor beta chain was picked up a small number of times. This entry belongs to a study of blood T cell repertoires in COVID-19. About the study: Samples of COVID-19 (acute and convalescent) were obtained from the United States, Italy and Spain. From T cells, B-cell-depleted T cells, or PBMCs came the material, which was cDNA or gDNA.

Methods used by the authors: Counts of nucleated cells, estimated from reference gene primer amplification, were obtained. Libraries were prepared by immunoSEQ multiplex PCR; TCRdb keeps only in-frame clonotypes and omits some of them. V, J and clone size are taken as reported in that table, and D and trimming were inferred from the DNA itself. The sample lists approximately 90,000 clones; 60% to 80% were seen once. The germline V gene has CDR1 MGHRA and CDR2 YSYEKL. Between the trimmed V and J ends, which lost 4 bases and 2 bases, there was a span of 12 bases. The CDR3 consists of 15 residues. The chain carries TRBV4-1 and TRBJ1-5, with D possibly being TRBD1 (5 bases). The origin of this receptor is a woman older than 75 with acute or convalescent COVID-19. Sequencing was carried out using peripheral blood. The CDR3 spells CASSPRVGGNQPQHF. The CDR3 DNA follows: TGCGCCAGCAGCCCTCGGGTAGGGGGCAATCAGCCCCAGCATTTT.